The 18 T cell receptor beta chains below were found in one sample sequenced in a study of cytotoxic CD8 clonotypes in ibrutinib-treated CLL. TCRdb keeps only in-frame clones here, not all; method: immunoSEQ multiplex PCR. Of 15,000 to 20,000 clones in the sample, around 63% were seen once. The sample consisted of PBMCs, taken before ibrutinib treatment. These TCRs come from a human donor with chronic lymphocytic leukemia.

In its sample, this clone was seen once. This rearrangement joins TRBV19 to TRBJ2-7; the D gene is possibly TRBD2 (6 bases). The CDR3 is 16 residues long. V lost 4 bases, J lost 2 bases, and 18 bases lay in between. Germline CDR1 LNHDA, CDR2 SQIVND (reference sequence). CDR3 region: CASSTSWGGLTYEQYF. CDR3 nucleotide sequence: TGTGCCAGTAGTACCTCATGGGGAGGTCTAACCTACGAGCAGTACTTC.

The chain couples TRBV5-1 to TRBJ2-1; 11 nucleotides line up with TRBD2. This CDR3 has 16 residues. Per germline, CDR1 SGHRS and CDR2 YFSETQ. The V gene end was trimmed by 7 bases and the J gene end by 9 bases; junction bases not matched to a gene: 15. CDR3 bases: TGCGCCAGCGGACGAGGGGTTAGCGGGGGGGCGAGTGAGCAGTTCTTC. It encodes CASGRGVSGGASEQFF.

The rearrangement joins TRBV7-8 to TRBJ2-1; 9 nucleotides align to TRBD1. V shed 7 bases and J 0 bases; nucleotides not matched to a gene: 7. The germline gives CDR1 SGHVS, CDR2 FQNEAQ. This CDR3 spans 16 amino acids. This chain's CDR3 is CASMGTGPSSYNEQFF. CDR3 DNA: TGTGCCAGCATGGGGACAGGGCCCAGCTCCTACAATGAGCAGTTCTTC.

This CDR3 reads CASSQTRTSGTDTQYF. The DNA of the CDR3 is TGCGCCAGCAGCCAGACGAGGACTAGCGGCACAGATACGCAGTATTTT. This chain joins TRBV4-1 and TRBJ2-3; 9 bases are a match to TRBD2. Germline V gene data show CDR1 as MGHRA and CDR2 as YSYEKL. The junction had 5 bases not matched to a gene; V was cut back by 3 bases and J by 1 base. The CDR3 loop spans 16 amino acids.

Only a few counts were recorded for this clone. The chain has TRBV5-1 and TRBJ1-1; 7 bases are shared with TRBD1. V was pared by 0 bases and J by 5 bases, with 4 bases of the junction left unmatched. CDR3 length: 14 residues. Germline V lookup: CDR1 SGHRS, CDR2 YFSETQ. CDR3 protein: CASSLEQGRTEAFF. Written as DNA, the CDR3 is TGCGCCAGCAGCTTGGAACAGGGGAGAACTGAAGCTTTCTTT. Variable domain in full (rest from reference TRBV5-1 and TRBJ1-1): KAGVTQTPRYLIKTRGQQVTLSCSPISGHRSVSWYQQTPGQGLQFLFEYFSETQRNKGNFPGRFSGRQFSNSRSEMNVSTLELGDSALYLCASSLEQGRTEAFFGQGTRLTVV.

The sample holds a few counts of this clone. V is TRBV7-2 and J is TRBJ1-1; the D gene is possibly TRBD1 (6 bases). V was trimmed by 1 base and J by 2 bases, leaving 8 bases between them. This CDR3 comprises 14 residues. Germline V CDR1 and CDR2: SGHTA, FQGNSA. CDR3 nucleotides: TGTGCCAGCAGCTTAGGGACAGCCAACACTGAAGCTTTCTTT. Protein: CASSLGTANTEAFF.

By sample fraction, this clone is large. The V and J genes are TRBV7-9 and TRBJ2-4; D gene uncertain. The CDR3 has 15 residues. Germline V gene lookup returns CDR1 SEHNR and CDR2 FQNEAQ (reference sequence). The V end was cut by 1 base, the J end by 7 bases, with 14 bases between. CDR3 in amino acids: CASSLEPRFENIQYF. The CDR3 DNA reads TGTGCCAGCAGCTTAGAGCCCCGCTTTGAGAACATTCAGTACTTC.

V gene TRBV28 combines with J gene TRBJ2-7; possibly TRBD1 for D (6 bases). Trimming pared 5 bases from V and 12 bases from J, leaving 17 bases between. The CDR3 is 12 residues long. Looked up from germline, CDR1 is MDHEN and CDR2 is SYDVKM. CDR3 protein: CASSTRLIGGYF. CDR3 DNA sequence: TGTGCCAGCAGTACCCGTTTGATAGGGGGGTACTTC. Complete variable domain (other parts from reference TRBV28 and TRBJ2-7): DVKVTQSSRYLVKRTGEKVFLECVQDMDHENMFWYRQDPGLGLRLIYFSYDVKMKEKGDIPEGYSVSREKKERFSLILESASTNQTSMYLCASSTRLIGGYFGPGTRLTVT.

V is TRBV19 and J is TRBJ1-1; tentatively, D is TRBD1 (6 bases). The V and J ends lost 2 bases and 3 bases respectively, with 7 bases between them. In germline, CDR1 is LNHDA, CDR2 SQIVND (reference sequence). The CDR3 length is 13 residues. The DNA of the CDR3 is TGTGCCAGTAGTATAAACAGGGACACTGAAGCTTTCTTT. Protein sequence: CASSINRDTEAFF.

The chain uses TRBV18 and TRBJ1-3; no definite D call. V lost 3 bases and J 3 bases, leaving 6 bases between the germline ends. The germline gives CDR1 KGHSH, CDR2 LQKENI. The CDR3 runs to 13 residues. Here the CDR3 DNA reads TGTGCCAGCTCACCGGATAGTGGAAACACCATATATTTT. It translates to CASSPDSGNTIYF.

This chain links TRBV10-2 with TRBJ1-5, with 9 bases fitting TRBD1. V lost 6 bases to trimming and J lost 2 bases; unmatched junction nucleotides: 5. The CDR3 is made up of 15 amino acids. In germline, CDR1 is WSHSY, CDR2 SAAADI. CDR3 DNA: TGCGCCAGCAGCTCCACAGGGGGCGGCAATCAGCCCCAGCATTTT. It specifies CASSSTGGGNQPQHF.

This clone was seen a handful of times. The chain is built from TRBV10-3 and TRBJ1-3; D is possibly TRBD1 (6 bases). Trimming stripped 10 bases from V and 7 bases from J, with 20 bases between. The CDR3 contains 14 residues. CDR1 and CDR2 (germline): ENHRY, SYGVKD. The CDR3: CATDGQIQGNTIYF. CDR3 sequence (DNA): TGTGCCACCGACGGACAGATCCAAGGGAACACCATATATTTT.

Sample share makes this clone medium-sized. V gene TRBV5-1 combines with J gene TRBJ2-7; D remains unclear. The CDR3 spans 14 residues. Trimming pared 0 bases from V and 3 bases from J, leaving 10 bases between. Germline assignment: CDR1 SGHRS and CDR2 YFSETQ. The CDR3 is CASSLAFLFYEQYF. Written as DNA, the CDR3 is TGCGCCAGCAGCTTGGCCTTCCTCTTCTACGAGCAGTACTTC.

The V and J genes are TRBV9 and TRBJ2-2, with D perhaps matching TRBD2 (5 bases). V gave up 3 bases and J gave up 6 bases, with 9 bases separating them. The CDR3 covers 13 residues. From germline, CDR1 is SGDLS and CDR2 YYNGEE. This chain's CDR3 is CASSAHSAGELFF. DNA for the CDR3: TGTGCCAGCAGCGCCCATAGCGCCGGGGAGCTGTTTTTT.

The rearrangement joins TRBV5-1 to TRBJ2-7; D ambiguous. The CDR3 has 14 residues. Germline V gives CDR1 SGHRS, CDR2 YFSETQ. V was cut by 0 bases and J by 5 bases, with 12 bases left in between. The CDR3, as DNA: TGCGCCAGCAGCTTGGAGGTAATTCGCGACGAGCAGTACTTC. Its translation: CASSLEVIRDEQYF.

This sequence joins TRBV6-1 and TRBJ1-5, with D possibly TRBD1 on 6 matching bases. The CDR3 spans 15 residues. Trimming cost V 7 bases and J 11 bases, with 24 bases left between them. CDR1 is MNHNS, CDR2 SASEGT, per germline. The CDR3 loop is CASMAPTGSTSAQHF. The DNA of the CDR3 is TGTGCCAGCATGGCACCGACAGGATCAACTTCGGCCCAGCATTTT.

This chain connects TRBV7-9 to TRBJ1-1; a possible D gene is TRBD1 (5 bases). Trimming cost V 4 bases and J 0 bases, with 12 bases left between them. Germline assignment: CDR1 SEHNR and CDR2 FQNEAQ (reference sequence). The CDR3 has 15 amino acids. The CDR3 loop is CASSWEKGLNTEAFF. Written as DNA, the CDR3 is TGTGCCAGCAGCTGGGAGAAGGGACTGAACACTGAAGCTTTCTTT.

The chain carries TRBV18 and TRBJ2-7; the D gene is possibly TRBD1 (5 bases). Germline CDR1 reads KGHSH; CDR2 reads LQKENI. This CDR3 comprises 15 residues. V was clipped by 0 bases and J by 1 base, with 10 bases between them. CDR3: CASSPPGRYSYEQYF. CDR3 sequence (DNA): TGTGCCAGCTCACCACCGGGGCGATATTCCTACGAGCAGTACTTC.